This T cell receptor (beta chain) appears in the sequencing data of a study of long-term antiretroviral therapy in people with HIV. CDR3 length: 15 residues. Deletions cut 0 bases from V and 5 bases from J, with 13 bases between. The germline CDR1 and CDR2 sequences are SGHVS and FQNEAQ. With survey level as its setting, the immunoSEQ assay was v3.0. Profiled with immunoSEQ multiplex PCR; TCRdb holds only in-frame clones, not every one. The repertoire includes almost 35,000 clones, about 88% of them detected once, and 4.5% to 5% sits in the top ten. This sequence joins TRBV7-8 and TRBJ2-5, with D maybe TRBD1 (6 bases). The specimen comprised unsorted PBMCs, sampled approximately 2.9 years before starting antiretroviral therapy. This clonotype was obtained from a woman aged 30 to 39 with HIV. This CDR3 is CASSLARQVRETQYF. As DNA, the CDR3 is TGTGCCAGCAGCTTAGCGAGACAGGTCCGTGAGACCCAGTACTTC.